This T cell receptor (beta chain) was identified during a study of Graves' ophthalmopathy and Graves' hyperthyroidism. Notes on the study in general: Ophthalmopathy progression prediction by the model yielded a sensitivity of 60% to 71% and a specificity of less than 75%.

Comment on this clonotype: Its specificity is unknown.

J gave up 15 bases and V 0 bases, and 8 bases lay outside the gene matches. The CDR3 length is 14 residues. CDR1 is MNHNS and CDR2 is SASEGT in the germline V gene. RNA transcripts served as template for amplifying TCR beta CDR3 sequences. Second-round multiplex PCR came after a first-round RT-PCR that employed HTBI primers. In TCRdb, the multiplex PCR reads were re-called with MiXCR into one record per CDR3 protein. The table records 400,000 to 450,000 distinct CDR3 sequences, roughly 20% of them present only once. This rearrangement joins TRBV6-1 to TRBJ2-4, with 10 positions matching TRBD2. The TCR was taken from a woman between 18 and 29 years old with stable Graves' hyperthyroidism. The source material was peripheral blood. CDR3 region: CASSEAYSSGGGYF. The CDR3 DNA follows: TGTGCCAGCAGTGAAGCCTACTCTAGCGGGGGAGGGTACTTC.